Each of the 9 T cell receptor beta chains below was sequenced from the same sample in a study of shared clonotypes between healthy human individuals. The assay was immunoSEQ multiplex PCR, and TCRdb's table has in-frame clones only and misses some. Among 550,000 to 700,000 clones, roughly 73% were seen once, and the ten largest hold around 1.8%. The material sequenced was memory CD4+ T cells sorted from blood. The subset is: CD45RA-negative fraction. The receptor source for this set is a woman in her twenties or thirties in good health.

This sequence joins TRBV28 and TRBJ1-2; no clear D. CDR1 and CDR2 from the germline V gene are MDHEN and SYDVKM. V was shortened by 6 bases and J by 2 bases, with 13 bases between the two germline ends. The CDR3 is 14 residues long. The CDR3 sequence is CASRLITRNYGYTF. The CDR3 DNA reads as TGTGCCAGCAGGCTCATAACTCGAAACTATGGCTACACCTTC.

The V and J genes are TRBV7-9 and TRBJ1-4; D not resolved. Germline CDR1 reads SEHNR; CDR2 reads FQNEAQ (reference sequence). Trimming pared 5 bases from V and 8 bases from J, leaving 9 bases between. The CDR3 sequence is 12 residues long. DNA for the CDR3: TGTGCCAGCAGCCGCATGAGAGAAAAACTGTTTTTT. Amino acid sequence: CASSRMREKLFF.

This clone was picked up one time. The chain recombines TRBV2 with TRBJ1-4; TRBD1 agrees at 7 bases. Germline assignment: CDR1 SNHLY and CDR2 FYNNEI. Trimming cost V 5 bases and J 5 bases; bases outside gene matches: 8. This CDR3 has 15 residues. The DNA of the CDR3 is TGTGCCAGCAGTCGGACTCAGGGGGTGAATGAAAAACTGTTTTTT. Translated, it gives CASSRTQGVNEKLFF.

This chain links TRBV16 with TRBJ2-6, with TRBD1 as a possible D gene (5 bases). CDR1 and CDR2 (germline): KGHSY, FQNENV. With 6 bases removed from V and 2 bases from J, the gap between germline ends came to 11 bases. The CDR3 has 15 amino acids. The CDR3 reads CASSPRVAGANVLTF. DNA for the CDR3: TGTGCCAGCAGTCCCAGGGTTGCTGGGGCCAACGTCCTGACTTTC.

V usage is TRBV11-3 and J usage is TRBJ2-2; perhaps TRBD1 as D (6 bases). Germline V lookup: CDR1 SGHNT, CDR2 YENEEA. This CDR3 comprises 14 residues. Trimming cost V 5 bases and J 5 bases, with 12 bases left between them. CDR3: CASSRDRWTGELFF. As DNA, the CDR3 is TGTGCCAGCAGCCGTGACAGGTGGACCGGGGAGCTGTTTTTT.

The chain combines TRBV2 with TRBJ1-3; 9 bases line up with TRBD1. The CDR3 spans 17 residues. The germline V gene has CDR1 SNHLY and CDR2 FYNNEI. V lost 5 bases, J lost 0 bases, and 8 bases stayed unmatched. CDR3 loop: CASSWGTGPFSGNTIYF. The CDR3 region has the DNA TGTGCCAGCAGTTGGGGGACAGGGCCCTTCTCTGGAAACACCATATATTTT.

There are a few counts of this clone. A much larger clonotype is one base distant, so this may be a read error. In the same sample, other DNA sequences code for this CDR3. The chain carries TRBV5-1 and TRBJ2-1, with 7 bases aligning to TRBD2. V gave up 2 bases and J gave up 0 bases; unmatched junction bases: 2. The CDR3 has 15 residues. Germline CDR1 is SGHRS and CDR2 is YFSETQ. The CDR3 bases are TGCGCCAGCAGCTTCTCTAGCGGCTCCTACAATGAGCAGTTCTTC. Translation gives CASSFSSGSYNEQFF.

The CDR3 DNA reads TGCGCCAGCAGGGCCCCTTCTAGCGCCCTTTACAATGAGCAGTTCTTC. Encoded protein: CASRAPSSALYNEQFF. The chain recombines TRBV5-1 with TRBJ2-1; maybe TRBD2 (6 bases). The CDR3 length is 16 residues. Germline V gene lookup returns CDR1 SGHRS and CDR2 YFSETQ. Trimming removed 5 bases from V and 4 bases from J, with 19 bases in between.

The CDR3: CASSPTGGAGAYEQYF. The CDR3 bases are TGTGCCAGCAGCCCGACGGGGGGAGCGGGGGCCTACGAGCAGTACTTC. J is TRBJ2-7 and V is TRBV7-6; 8 nucleotides line up with TRBD2. The CDR3 covers 16 residues. Trimming removed 5 bases from V and 2 bases from J; junction bases left unmatched: 11. Germline loops: CDR1 SGHVS, CDR2 FNYEAQ.